The T cell receptor beta chain described here comes from a study of regulatory T cells in long-lasting Graves disease. Library construction for TCR beta used iRepertoire HTBI primers and Arm-PCR of CDR3 regions. Via MiXCR, TCRdb re-called the multiplex PCR reads, giving one row per CDR3 protein. The table lists a few hundred thousand distinct CDR3 sequences, approximately 14% of them singletons. The time point was: newly diagnosed GD, antithyroid drugs for less than 3 months. Construction of the TCR library relied on RNA isolated from PBMCs. The CDR3 runs to 13 residues. Germline V gene lookup returns CDR1 SGHVS and CDR2 FQNEAQ. V was trimmed by 1 base and J by 7 bases, leaving 8 bases between them. This clonotype was seen at least ten times. These data were also filed under a second study, of T cells in Graves' hyperthyroidism and ophthalmopathy.

The rearrangement links TRBV7-8 to TRBJ2-1, with D perhaps TRBD1 (6 bases). This sequence originates from a woman aged 45-59 years with Graves disease. The input for sequencing was peripheral blood mononuclear cells (PBMCs), taken at new diagnosis, from a patient treated with antithyroid drugs. The CDR3: CASSLDRVNEQFF. The CDR3 nucleotides read TGTGCCAGCAGCTTAGACAGGGTAAATGAGCAGTTCTTC.